The 29 T cell receptor beta chains below were found in one sample sequenced in a study of radiotherapy plus CTLA-4 blockade in lung cancer. Clones were sequenced by immunoSEQ multiplex PCR, and TCRdb holds only the in-frame ones, with some missing. The sample has roughly 77,000 clones; 70% to 80% are singletons. Sequenced material: peripheral blood, taken from a patient treated with radiotherapy plus ipilimumab. The receptor source for this set is a human donor with non-small cell lung cancer whose response to radiotherapy plus ipilimumab could not be evaluated.

This clone was observed once. The chain recombines TRBV28 with TRBJ1-3; D remains ambiguous. There are 13 residues in the CDR3. The V and J ends lost 5 bases and 2 bases respectively, with 7 bases between them. The germline CDR1 and CDR2 sequences are MDHEN and SYDVKM. CDR3 region: CASSPSPGNTIYF. The CDR3 DNA reads as TGTGCCAGCAGTCCCTCCCCTGGAAACACCATATATTTT.

The chain joins TRBV7-3 to TRBJ1-2, with 7 bases identical to TRBD1. The CDR3 runs 14 residues. Losses at the gene ends were 1 base for V and 5 bases for J; bases not matched to a gene: 4. Germline V gives CDR1 SGHTA, CDR2 FQGTGA. CDR3 nucleotide sequence: TGTGCCAGCAGCTTAAGGGACAGACTATATGGCTACACCTTC. Translating gives CASSLRDRLYGYTF.

V usage is TRBV7-9 and J usage is TRBJ2-2, with D tentatively TRBD1 (6 bases). The CDR3 is 17 residues long. Germline V CDR1 and CDR2: SEHNR, FQNEAQ (reference sequence). The V end was cut by 6 bases, the J end by 2 bases, with 19 bases between. The CDR3 sequence is CASSSQIPGVNTGELFF. CDR3 coding DNA: TGTGCCAGCAGTTCCCAAATACCAGGGGTTAACACCGGGGAGCTGTTTTTT.

In this sample, this clone turned up once. The rearrangement joins TRBV7-9 to TRBJ2-5, with D maybe TRBD1 (5 bases). With 6 bases removed from V and 0 bases from J, the gap between germline ends came to 20 bases. This CDR3 has 17 amino acids. Germline lookup yields CDR1 SEHNR and CDR2 FQNEAQ (reference sequence). The CDR3 DNA is TGTGCCAGCAGTTCAGCTCAAAGGACATCCCACCAAGAGACCCAGTACTTC. It yields the protein CASSSAQRTSHQETQYF.

The chain uses TRBV27 and TRBJ2-7; D perhaps matches TRBD2 (5 bases). Trimming took off 5 bases at V and 2 bases at J, with 16 bases between the two ends. There are 15 residues in the CDR3. CDR1 and CDR2 (germline): MNHEY, SMNVEV (reference sequence). The CDR3 loop is CASSPGLIPPYEQYF. CDR3 bases: TGTGCCAGCAGTCCCGGACTGATACCGCCCTACGAGCAGTACTTC.

The V call is TRBV5-6, the J call TRBJ1-5; maybe TRBD1 (5 bases). From germline, CDR1 is SGHDT and CDR2 YYEEEE. Trimming took off 1 base at V and 4 bases at J, with 12 bases between the two ends. The CDR3 is made up of 15 amino acids. CDR3 bases: TGTGCCAGCAGCTTGTTTTCGGCAGGGAATCAGCCCCAGCATTTT. Its protein product is CASSLFSAGNQPQHF.

The CDR3 loop is CASRRAISGTDNSPLHF. The CDR3 nucleotides are TGCGCCAGCAGAAGAGCCATTTCCGGGACAGATAATTCACCCCTCCACTTT. The chain uses TRBV4-1 and TRBJ1-6; 7 positions match TRBD1. Trimming removed 6 bases from V and 5 bases from J; junction bases left unmatched: 13. This CDR3 contains 17 residues. Germline assignment: CDR1 MGHRA and CDR2 YSYEKL.

The rearrangement links TRBV7-2 to TRBJ1-2; the D is unclear. Looked up from germline, CDR1 is SGHTA and CDR2 is FQGNSA. The V end lost 1 base, the J end lost 4 bases, and 13 bases lay between the germline ends. The CDR3 has 15 amino acids. The CDR3 sequence is CASSLDSGLGYGYTF. The CDR3 DNA reads as TGTGCCAGCAGCTTAGACAGCGGTCTGGGCTATGGCTACACCTTC. The full variable domain, with the rest looked up from reference TRBV7-2 and TRBJ1-2, is GAGVSQSPSNKVTEKGKDVELRCDPISGHTALYWYRQSLGQGLEFLIYFQGNSAPDKSGLPSDRFSAERTGGSVSTLTIQRTQQEDSAVYLCASSLDSGLGYGYTFGSGTRLTVV.

This rearrangement joins TRBV4-1 to TRBJ1-4; D is perhaps TRBD1 (5 bases). Germline V gene lookup returns CDR1 MGHRA and CDR2 YSYEKL. Trimming left V 4 bases short and J 8 bases short, with 17 bases between. This CDR3 spans 15 amino acids. The CDR3 loop is CASSPLGLLGEKLFF. The CDR3 bases are TGCGCCAGCAGCCCCCTGGGGCTCTTGGGGGAAAAACTGTTTTTT.

V is TRBV7-9 and J is TRBJ1-2, with D perhaps matching TRBD1 (5 bases). Trimming took off 2 bases at V and 6 bases at J, with 13 bases between the two ends. The CDR3 has 14 residues. CDR1 is SEHNR, CDR2 FQNEAQ, per germline (reference sequence). The chain's CDR3 is CASSLSQEGDGYTF. CDR3 bases: TGTGCCAGCAGCTTATCACAGGAAGGGGATGGCTACACCTTC.

The CDR3 DNA reads as TGCGCCAGCAGCCTCGGGCCAAGGGGGCACACTGAAGCTTTCTTT. Translating gives CASSLGPRGHTEAFF. This chain joins TRBV4-1 and TRBJ1-1, with TRBD1 matching over 7 bases. Germline lookup yields CDR1 MGHRA and CDR2 YSYEKL. Losses at the gene ends were 4 bases for V and 3 bases for J; bases not matched to a gene: 8. CDR3 size: 15 residues.

The genes are TRBV4-2 and TRBJ2-5; a possible D gene is TRBD2 (5 bases). The CDR3 extends over 16 amino acids. V shed 0 bases and J shed 5 bases, with 16 bases lying between them. Germline CDR1 reads LGHNA; CDR2 reads YNFKEQ. The CDR3 DNA sequence: TGTGCCAGCAGCCAAGATGAGTGGCTAGCTGGGGAGACCCAGTACTTC. This translates into CASSQDEWLAGETQYF.

This chain links TRBV5-1 with TRBJ1-2, with D possibly TRBD1 on 5 matching bases. Looked up from germline, CDR1 is SGHRS and CDR2 is YFSETQ. V was shortened by 0 bases and J by 5 bases, with 11 bases between the two germline ends. The CDR3 covers 14 residues. CDR3 nucleotide sequence: TGCGCCAGCAGCTTGGAAGGGGCAGGTTATGGCTACACCTTC. This codes for CASSLEGAGYGYTF.

This chain links TRBV10-2 with TRBJ2-1; possibly TRBD2 for D (5 bases). Germline V gives CDR1 WSHSY, CDR2 SAAADI. Trimming pared 8 bases from V and 5 bases from J, leaving 13 bases between. This CDR3 is 13 amino acids long. The CDR3 DNA follows: TGCGCCAGCGCTTTCGGAGGAGACAATGAGCAGTTCTTC. Translated: CASAFGGDNEQFF.

The chain is built from TRBV9 and TRBJ2-1; 9 positions agree with TRBD1. The germline V gene encodes CDR1 SGDLS and CDR2 YYNGEE. The junction had 7 bases not matched to a gene; V was cut back by 2 bases and J by 7 bases. The CDR3 runs to 15 residues. CDR3 residues: CASSVGGQGLNEQFF. CDR3 in DNA: TGTGCCAGCAGCGTGGGGGGACAGGGTTTGAATGAGCAGTTCTTC.

The chain has TRBV10-1 and TRBJ2-5; 7 bases fit TRBD2. The CDR3 sequence is 15 residues long. Germline V gene sequence: CDR1 WNHNN, CDR2 SYGVQD (reference sequence). V was clipped by 7 bases and J by 4 bases; unmatched bases: 12. The CDR3 protein is CASTPMGGGGETQYF. CDR3 sequence (DNA): TGCGCCAGCACTCCGATGGGCGGGGGTGGAGAGACCCAGTACTTC.

The rearrangement links TRBV6-1 to TRBJ2-5, with 8 positions matching TRBD1. Germline loops: CDR1 MNHNS, CDR2 SASEGT. CDR3 length: 15 residues. V dropped 6 bases and J dropped 6; count of bases not matched to a gene: 12. CDR3 protein: CASSAGQGGLKTQYF. The CDR3 DNA follows: TGTGCCAGCAGCGCCGGACAGGGTGGATTGAAGACCCAGTACTTC.

The rearrangement links TRBV2 to TRBJ2-7; 9 positions agree with TRBD1. Germline V lookup: CDR1 SNHLY, CDR2 FYNNEI. There are 14 residues in the CDR3. The V and J ends lost 6 bases and 0 bases, in that order; junction bases with no gene match: 3. This CDR3 is CASRGQGSSYEQYF. CDR3 DNA sequence: TGTGCCAGCAGGGGACAGGGTAGCTCCTACGAGCAGTACTTC.

This clone appeared many times. The chain uses TRBV12-1 and TRBJ2-1; the table's D call TRBD2 went unverified against the DNA. TRBV12-1 is a documented pseudogene. The CDR3 extends over 17 amino acids. CDR3 sequence reads: CASSFALAGVSYNEQFF. CDR3 nucleotides: TGTGCCAGCAGCTTTGCACTAGCGGGAGTGTCCTACAATGAGCAGTTCTTC.

This clone was counted a single time. The chain recombines TRBV5-1 with TRBJ2-5; 11 nucleotides line up with TRBD2. The CDR3 totals 16 residues. Germline values: CDR1 SGHRS, CDR2 YFSETQ. V trimming: 4 bases; J trimming: 1 base; junction bases outside the gene matches: 6. CDR3 bases: TGCGCCAGCAGCAGGGCCGGGACTAGCGGCCAAGAGACCCAGTACTTC. The encoded protein is CASSRAGTSGQETQYF.

This clone showed up just once. The V and J genes are TRBV9 and TRBJ2-7, with 9 positions matching TRBD2. Unmatched junction bases numbered 2, after V lost 2 bases and J lost 2 bases. The V gene's germline CDR1 is SGDLS and CDR2 YYNGEE. This CDR3 spans 14 amino acids. The CDR3 DNA is TGTGCCAGCAGCGTTAGCGGGGGCCCCTACGAGCAGTACTTC. Encoded protein: CASSVSGGPYEQYF.

This chain's CDR3 is CASSLTGGAVTGYTF. The CDR3 region has the DNA TGTGCCAGCAGTCTAACAGGGGGCGCGGTAACCGGCTACACCTTC. The genes are TRBV28 and TRBJ1-2; 9 bases map to TRBD1. The CDR3 length is 15 residues. Germline V gene data show CDR1 as MDHEN and CDR2 as SYDVKM. V was clipped by 5 bases and J by 8 bases; unmatched bases: 12.

The count of this clone is one. This rearrangement joins TRBV15 to TRBJ2-2; weak D call: TRBD1 (6 bases). Germline V gives CDR1 LNHNV, CDR2 YYDKDF (reference sequence). The CDR3 is 14 residues long. Deletions cut 0 bases from V and 4 bases from J, with 6 bases between. The CDR3 is CATSREGGTGELFF. The CDR3, as DNA: TGTGCCACCAGCAGAGAAGGGGGCACCGGGGAGCTGTTTTTT.

This clone was seen once. The chain is built from TRBV19 and TRBJ2-7; 8 bases are a match to TRBD1. The V gene end was trimmed by 1 base and the J gene end by 1 base; junction bases not matched to a gene: 6. CDR1 and CDR2 from the germline V gene are LNHDA and SQIVND (reference sequence). The length of the CDR3 is 16 residues. The DNA for the CDR3 is TGTGCCAGTAGTATAGCTACAGGGGGTGTATCCTACGAGCAGTACTTC. Translation gives CASSIATGGVSYEQYF.

This chain uses TRBV5-1 with TRBJ1-2; a possible D gene is TRBD1 (6 bases). V was cut by 0 bases and J by 4 bases, with 16 bases left in between. Germline V gene data show CDR1 as SGHRS and CDR2 as YFSETQ. There are 16 residues in the CDR3. Here the CDR3 DNA reads TGCGCCAGCAGCTTGGACGATCAGGGGTTTCGCTATGGCTACACCTTC. Its translation: CASSLDDQGFRYGYTF.

V gene TRBV4-2 combines with J gene TRBJ2-7; weak D call: TRBD1 (5 bases). The CDR3 has 15 amino acids. From germline, CDR1 is LGHNA and CDR2 YNFKEQ. Deletions cut 0 bases from V and 3 bases from J, with 12 bases between. CDR3 sequence reads: CASSQEQGAGYEQYF. The CDR3, as DNA: TGTGCCAGCAGCCAAGAGCAAGGGGCCGGCTACGAGCAGTACTTC.

CDR3 bases: TGTGCCAGCAGTTACTCAGCGACGGGAAGCTCCTACGAGCAGTACTTC. Translating gives CASSYSATGSSYEQYF. This chain joins TRBV6-5 and TRBJ2-7, with D tentatively TRBD2 (5 bases). V lost 0 bases to trimming and J lost 0 bases, with 12 bases between them. The CDR3 totals 16 residues. The V gene's germline CDR1 is MNHEY and CDR2 SVGAGI.

This rearrangement joins TRBV4-1 to TRBJ1-6; the D is unclear. The V end lost 1 base, the J end lost 7 bases, and 14 bases lay between the germline ends. The CDR3 runs to 16 residues. CDR1 is MGHRA, CDR2 YSYEKL, per germline. The CDR3 spells CASSQALGLANSPLHF. CDR3 DNA: TGCGCCAGCAGCCAAGCGCTGGGTTTAGCCAATTCACCCCTCCACTTT.

The J gene is TRBJ2-7, the V gene TRBV5-1; 9 bases map to TRBD2. The length of the CDR3 is 15 residues. The ends lost 1 base at V and 4 bases at J; junction bases unmatched: 6. Germline CDR1 and CDR2: SGHRS and YFSETQ. CDR3 loop: CASSLTAGGPYEQYF. The CDR3 bases are TGCGCCAGCAGCTTGACGGCGGGAGGGCCGTACGAGCAGTACTTC.